The present entry profiles one T cell receptor beta chain with its context. Authors' data handling: Estimated nucleated cell counts came from reference gene primer amplification. Sequenced by immunoSEQ multiplex PCR; TCRdb stores in-frame clones only, minus some. Clone size and V and J calls were adopted from that table, with D and trimming inferred from the DNA. The sample comprises roughly 200,000 clones, 70% to 90% of which are singletons, and 20% to 25% rests with the top ten. This CDR3 is 16 amino acids long. Trimming removed 4 bases from V and 3 bases from J; junction bases left unmatched: 7. In germline, CDR1 is MGHRA, CDR2 YSYEKL. The data were taken from a study of blood T cell repertoires in COVID-19.

This chain connects TRBV4-1 to TRBJ1-3; 9 bases fit TRBD1. The sample taken for sequencing was peripheral blood. The TCR was taken from a man between 60 and 70 years old with active or convalescent COVID-19. The CDR3 coding sequence is TGCGCCAGCAGCCTCCTCGGGACAGGGATTGGAAACACCATATATTTT. Translating it yields CASSLLGTGIGNTIYF.